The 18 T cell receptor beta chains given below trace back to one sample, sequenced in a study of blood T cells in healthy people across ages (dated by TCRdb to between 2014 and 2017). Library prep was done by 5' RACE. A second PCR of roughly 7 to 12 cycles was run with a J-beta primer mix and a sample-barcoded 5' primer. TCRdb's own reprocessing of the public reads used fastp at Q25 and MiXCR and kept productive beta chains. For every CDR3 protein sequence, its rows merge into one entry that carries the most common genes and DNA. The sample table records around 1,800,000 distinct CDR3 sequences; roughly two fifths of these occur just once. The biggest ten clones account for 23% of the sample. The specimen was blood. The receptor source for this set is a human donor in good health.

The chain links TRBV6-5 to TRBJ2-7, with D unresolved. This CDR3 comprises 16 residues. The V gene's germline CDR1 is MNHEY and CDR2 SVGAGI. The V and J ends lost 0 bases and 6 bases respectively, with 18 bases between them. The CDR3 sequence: CASSYSSPSHAVEQYF. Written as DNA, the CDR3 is TGTGCCAGCAGTTACTCATCTCCCTCACATGCGGTCGAGCAGTACTTC.

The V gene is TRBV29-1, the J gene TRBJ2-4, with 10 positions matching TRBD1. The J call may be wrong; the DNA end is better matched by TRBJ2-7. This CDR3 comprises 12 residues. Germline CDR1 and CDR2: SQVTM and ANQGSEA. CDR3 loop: CSVSGQGSEQYF. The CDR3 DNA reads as TGCAGCGTCTCGGGACAGGGGAGCGAGCAGTACTTC.

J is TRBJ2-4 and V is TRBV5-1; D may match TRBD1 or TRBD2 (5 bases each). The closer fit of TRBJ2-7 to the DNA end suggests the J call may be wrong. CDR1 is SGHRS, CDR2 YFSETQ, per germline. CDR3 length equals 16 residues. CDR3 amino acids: CASSLAFKSGTNEQYF. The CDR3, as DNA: TGCGCCAGCAGCTTGGCCTTCAAATCCGGGACGAACGAGCAGTACTTC.

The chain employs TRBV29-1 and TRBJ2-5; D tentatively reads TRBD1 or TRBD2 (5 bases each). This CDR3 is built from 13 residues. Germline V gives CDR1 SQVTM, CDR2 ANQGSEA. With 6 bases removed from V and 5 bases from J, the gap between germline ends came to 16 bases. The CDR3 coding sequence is TGCAGCGTCTCCTTGGGGGTTCGGGAGACCCAGTACTTC. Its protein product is CSVSLGVRETQYF.

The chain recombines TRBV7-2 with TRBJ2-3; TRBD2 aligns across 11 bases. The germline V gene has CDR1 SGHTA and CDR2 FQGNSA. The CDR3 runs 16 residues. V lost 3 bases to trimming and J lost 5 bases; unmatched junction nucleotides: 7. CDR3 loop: CASSFLLAGDQDTQYF. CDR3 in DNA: TGTGCCAGCAGCTTTTTACTAGCGGGGGACCAAGATACGCAGTATTTT.

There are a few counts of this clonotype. CDR3 in DNA: TGTGCCAGCAGCGCCCTGTCGGCTGAAGCTTTCTTT. Its protein product is CASSALSAEAFF. The genes are TRBV7-2 and TRBJ1-1; D is uncertain. With 5 bases removed from V and 6 bases from J, the gap between germline ends came to 10 bases. Germline assignment: CDR1 SGHTA and CDR2 FQGNSA. This CDR3 has 12 amino acids.

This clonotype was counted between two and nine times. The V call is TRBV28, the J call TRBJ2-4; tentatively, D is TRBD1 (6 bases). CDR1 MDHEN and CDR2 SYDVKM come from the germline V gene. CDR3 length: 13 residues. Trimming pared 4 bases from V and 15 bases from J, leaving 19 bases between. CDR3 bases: TGTGCCAGCAGTTCCGGCCAGGGGCAGCAAAGGTACTTC. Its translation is CASSSGQGQQRYF.

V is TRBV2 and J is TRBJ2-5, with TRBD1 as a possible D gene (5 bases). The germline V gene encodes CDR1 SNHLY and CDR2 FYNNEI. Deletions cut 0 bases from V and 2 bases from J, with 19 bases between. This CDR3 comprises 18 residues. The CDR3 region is CASSEAGAIVENQETQYF. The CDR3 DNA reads TGTGCCAGCAGTGAAGCAGGGGCAATTGTGGAAAATCAAGAGACCCAGTACTTC.

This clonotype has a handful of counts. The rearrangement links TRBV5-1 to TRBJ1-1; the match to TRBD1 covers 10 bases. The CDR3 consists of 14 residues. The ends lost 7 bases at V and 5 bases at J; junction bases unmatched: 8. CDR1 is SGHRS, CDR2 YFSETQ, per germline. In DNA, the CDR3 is TGCGCCAGCTCGATCAGGGACAGGGGTACTGAAGCTTTCTTT. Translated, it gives CASSIRDRGTEAFF.

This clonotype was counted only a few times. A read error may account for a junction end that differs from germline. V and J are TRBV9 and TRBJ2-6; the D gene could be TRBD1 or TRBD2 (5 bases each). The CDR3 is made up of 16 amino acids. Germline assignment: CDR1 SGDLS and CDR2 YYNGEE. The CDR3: CASSSGRGAGANVRTF. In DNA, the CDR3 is TGTGCCAGCAGTTCCGGACGGGGCGCTGGGGCCAACGTCCGGACTTTC.

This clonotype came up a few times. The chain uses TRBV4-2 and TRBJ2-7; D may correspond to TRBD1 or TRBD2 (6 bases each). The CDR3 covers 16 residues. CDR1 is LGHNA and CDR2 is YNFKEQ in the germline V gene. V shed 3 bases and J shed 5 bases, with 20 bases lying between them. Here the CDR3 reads CASSHRAKWGADEQYF. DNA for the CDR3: TGTGCCAGCAGCCATCGCGCTAAATGGGGGGCTGACGAGCAGTACTTC.

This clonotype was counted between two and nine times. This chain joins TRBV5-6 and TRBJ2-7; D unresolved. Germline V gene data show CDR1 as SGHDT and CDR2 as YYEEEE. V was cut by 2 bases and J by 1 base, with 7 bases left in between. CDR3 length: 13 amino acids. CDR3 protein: CASSFDNSYEQYF. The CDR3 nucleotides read TGTGCCAGCAGCTTCGACAATTCCTACGAGCAGTACTTC.

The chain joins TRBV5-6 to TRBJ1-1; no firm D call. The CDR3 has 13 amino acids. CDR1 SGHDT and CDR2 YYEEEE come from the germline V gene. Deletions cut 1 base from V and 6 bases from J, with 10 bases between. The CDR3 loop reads CASSLFSRSEAFF. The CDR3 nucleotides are TGTGCCAGCAGCTTGTTCTCCAGGTCTGAAGCTTTCTTT. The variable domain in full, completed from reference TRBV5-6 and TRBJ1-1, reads DAGVTQSPTHLIKTRGQQVTLRCSPKSGHDTVSWYQQALGQGPQFIFQYYEEEERQRGNFPDRFSGHQFPNYSSELNVNALLLGDSALYLCASSLFSRSEAFFGQGTRLTVV.

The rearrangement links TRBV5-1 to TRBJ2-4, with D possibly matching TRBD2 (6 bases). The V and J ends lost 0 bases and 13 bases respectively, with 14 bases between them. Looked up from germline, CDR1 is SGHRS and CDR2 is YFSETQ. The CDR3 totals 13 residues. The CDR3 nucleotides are TGCGCCAGCAGCTTGGTTGGAGGGGAAAAGCAGTACTTC. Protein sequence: CASSLVGGEKQYF.

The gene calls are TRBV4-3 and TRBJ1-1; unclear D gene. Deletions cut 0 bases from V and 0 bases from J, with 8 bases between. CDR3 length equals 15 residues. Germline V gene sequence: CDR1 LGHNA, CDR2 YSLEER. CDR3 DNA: TGCGCCAGCAGCCAAGATTGGTCCATGAACACTGAAGCTTTCTTT. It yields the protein CASSQDWSMNTEAFF.

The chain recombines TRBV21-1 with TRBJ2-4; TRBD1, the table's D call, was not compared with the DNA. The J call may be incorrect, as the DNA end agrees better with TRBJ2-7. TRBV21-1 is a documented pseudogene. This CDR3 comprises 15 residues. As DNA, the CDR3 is TGTGCCAGCACGCCGACAGGTGAAGGACCCTACGAGCAGTACTTC. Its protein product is CASTPTGEGPYEQYF.

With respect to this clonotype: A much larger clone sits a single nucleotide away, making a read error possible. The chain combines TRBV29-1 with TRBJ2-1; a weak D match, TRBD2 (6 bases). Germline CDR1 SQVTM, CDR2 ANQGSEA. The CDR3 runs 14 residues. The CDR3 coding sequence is TGCAGCGTTGAGTCCGGGACTCCTTACAGTGAGCAGTTCTTC. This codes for CSVESGTPYSEQFF.

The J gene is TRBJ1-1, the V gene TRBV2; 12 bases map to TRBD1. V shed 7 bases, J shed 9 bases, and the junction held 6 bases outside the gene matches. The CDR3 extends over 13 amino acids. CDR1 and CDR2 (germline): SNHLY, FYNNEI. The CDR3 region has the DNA TGTGCCAGCACCGGGACAGGGGGCAACCAAGCTTTCTTT. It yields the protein CASTGTGGNQAFF.